Listed here are 2 T cell receptor beta chains from one sample, sequenced in a study of T cell clusters in autoimmune cytopenias. Some 38,000 genome equivalents of blood DNA were amplified for TRB. Multiplex touch-down PCR amplified TRB using TRB-A and TRB-B pools in one tube. TCRdb reprocessed the multiplex PCR reads, keeping one entry per CDR3 protein, no DNA. Its listing shows over 2,500 distinct CDR3 sequences. Sequenced: peripheral blood. These receptors all come from a human donor with an autoimmune cytopenia or autoimmune hepatitis (not recorded which).

The V gene is TRBV20-1, the J gene TRBJ1-5; TCRdb's D call of TRBD1 is untestable without DNA. Germline CDR1 DFQATT, CDR2 SNEGSKA (reference sequence). This CDR3 is 12 amino acids long. The CDR3 loop reads CSAVRGDQPQHF.

By frequency, this clonotype is medium-sized. This chain connects TRBV18 to TRBJ2-7. From germline, CDR1 is KGHSH and CDR2 LQKENI. The CDR3 sequence is 12 residues long. The CDR3 sequence is CASSPGTEKQYF.